These 30 T cell receptor beta chains were all obtained from the same sample, sequenced in a study of cytotoxic CD8 clonotypes in ibrutinib-treated CLL. The assay was immunoSEQ multiplex PCR, and TCRdb's table has in-frame clones only and misses some. The repertoire holds 200,000 to 250,000 clones, with more than 65% as singletons. The material sequenced was PBMCs, taken after 12 months of ibrutinib treatment. Receptor source: a human donor with chronic lymphocytic leukemia.

The V call is TRBV4-1, the J call TRBJ2-1; 7 bases match TRBD2. The CDR3 covers 16 residues. CDR1 MGHRA and CDR2 YSYEKL come from the germline V gene. V dropped 4 bases and J dropped 9; count of bases not matched to a gene: 15. The CDR3 protein is CASSRSPGLTIAEQFF. The CDR3 bases are TGCGCCAGCAGCCGAAGTCCGGGACTAACCATTGCTGAGCAGTTCTTC.

V gene TRBV7-2 combines with J gene TRBJ1-5; no reliable D call. V was shortened by 5 bases and J by 4 bases, with 9 bases between the two germline ends. The CDR3 runs 13 residues. Germline V gives CDR1 SGHTA, CDR2 FQGNSA. The CDR3 DNA reads as TGTGCCAGCAGCGCGACGGGGAATCAGCCCCAGCATTTT. It codes for CASSATGNQPQHF.

The rearrangement uses TRBV5-1 and TRBJ2-6, with D possibly TRBD1 on 5 matching bases. Germline V gene lookup returns CDR1 SGHRS and CDR2 YFSETQ. V gave up 6 bases and J gave up 0 bases, with 10 bases separating them. This CDR3 region has 15 residues. The CDR3 coding sequence is TGCGCCAGCACCCTTGACAGCTCTGGGGCCAACGTCCTGACTTTC. Encoded protein: CASTLDSSGANVLTF. The variable domain in full, completed from reference TRBV5-1 and TRBJ2-6, reads KAGVTQTPRYLIKTRGQQVTLSCSPISGHRSVSWYQQTPGQGLQFLFEYFSETQRNKGNFPGRFSGRQFSNSRSEMNVSTLELGDSALYLCASTLDSSGANVLTFGAGSRLTVL.

The chain joins TRBV28 to TRBJ2-7, with 7 bases matching TRBD2. The J segment lost 9 bases and the V segment lost 8 bases, leaving 22 bases of the junction unmatched. In germline, CDR1 is MDHEN, CDR2 SYDVKM. CDR3 length: 16 residues. CDR3 in amino acids: CASSDSRAGGSTAQYF. The CDR3 coding sequence is TGTGCCAGCTCGGACTCCAGGGCAGGCGGGAGCACTGCGCAGTACTTC.

The chain couples TRBV5-6 to TRBJ1-5, with TRBD1 identical over 8 bases. Germline V lookup: CDR1 SGHDT, CDR2 YYEEEE. The CDR3 sequence is 14 residues long. The V and J ends lost 4 bases and 7 bases, in that order; junction bases with no gene match: 7. CDR3: CASSPGGSGQPQHF. The CDR3 nucleotides are TGTGCCAGCAGCCCAGGGGGCTCGGGGCAGCCCCAGCATTTT.

This chain uses TRBV5-6 with TRBJ2-5; no clear D gene. Trimming pared 1 base from V and 2 bases from J, leaving 9 bases between. Germline CDR1 SGHDT, CDR2 YYEEEE. The CDR3 totals 14 residues. DNA of the CDR3: TGTGCCAGCAGCTTGCCGCACAAACAAGAGACCCAGTACTTC. Encoded protein: CASSLPHKQETQYF. Using reference TRBV5-6 and TRBJ2-5 for the parts outside the CDR3, the full variable domain is DAGVTQSPTHLIKTRGQQVTLRCSPKSGHDTVSWYQQALGQGPQFIFQYYEEEERQRGNFPDRFSGHQFPNYSSELNVNALLLGDSALYLCASSLPHKQETQYFGPGTRLLVL.

The V and J genes are TRBV5-6 and TRBJ1-2; 7 bases are shared with TRBD1. The V gene end was trimmed by 6 bases and the J gene end by 5 bases; junction bases not matched to a gene: 10. The CDR3 runs 14 residues. Germline lookup yields CDR1 SGHDT and CDR2 YYEEEE. CDR3 sequence reads: CASTKYRGSYGYTF. CDR3 bases: TGTGCCAGCACCAAATACAGGGGTAGTTATGGCTACACCTTC.

The V gene is TRBV28, the J gene TRBJ1-5, with TRBD1 as a possible D gene (6 bases). The ends were cut back, 5 bases at V and 3 bases at J, with 14 bases in the middle. The CDR3 extends over 15 amino acids. Germline V gene data show CDR1 as MDHEN and CDR2 as SYDVKM. The CDR3 DNA follows: TGTGCCAGCAGTCCGGCCCGGGGGGCCAATCAGCCCCAGCATTTT. It is translated as CASSPARGANQPQHF.

The V call is TRBV7-6, the J call TRBJ1-2; 9 nucleotides match TRBD1. The CDR3 contains 15 residues. Germline assignment: CDR1 SGHVS and CDR2 FNYEAQ. J gave up 8 bases and V 5 bases, and 12 bases lay outside the gene matches. Here the CDR3 DNA reads TGTGCCAGCAGCCCACTTCCGGACAGGGGATCCGGCTACACCTTC. The encoded protein is CASSPLPDRGSGYTF.

This clone was found once. The chain is built from TRBV15 and TRBJ2-4, with D perhaps matching TRBD2 (6 bases). The V gene's germline CDR1 is LNHNV and CDR2 YYDKDF (reference sequence). Trimming stripped 9 bases from V and 0 bases from J, with 9 bases between. The CDR3 has 13 residues. This CDR3 reads CATRGGAKNIQYF. The CDR3 DNA reads TGTGCCACGCGGGGTGGAGCCAAAAACATTCAGTACTTC.

V is TRBV7-8 and J is TRBJ2-5; tentative D call: TRBD2 (5 bases). The germline gives CDR1 SGHVS, CDR2 FQNEAQ. Trimming took 5 bases from V and 5 from J, leaving 12 bases between them. This CDR3 spans 13 amino acids. The CDR3 is CASSRRDPETQYF. The CDR3 nucleotides are TGTGCCAGCAGCAGACGGGATCCGGAGACCCAGTACTTC.

The chain couples TRBV6-1 to TRBJ1-5; no reliable D call. The CDR3 extends over 14 amino acids. Per the germline V gene, CDR1 is MNHNS and CDR2 is SASEGT. Trimming removed 4 bases at V and 2 bases at J, with 9 bases between. CDR3 sequence (DNA): TGTGCCAGCAGTGGAAGGGTTGGCAATCAGCCCCAGCATTTT. This encodes CASSGRVGNQPQHF.

This rearrangement joins TRBV19 to TRBJ2-5, with D possibly matching TRBD2 (5 bases). CDR1 is LNHDA, CDR2 SQIVND, per germline (reference sequence). The CDR3 totals 15 residues. V was cut by 5 bases and J by 1 base, with 14 bases left in between. The CDR3 loop is CASSYLGEGQETQYF. For the CDR3, the DNA is TGTGCCAGTAGTTATCTTGGCGAGGGCCAAGAGACCCAGTACTTC. The whole variable domain, filled in from reference TRBV19 and TRBJ2-5, reads DGGITQSPKYLFRKEGQNVTLSCEQNLNHDAMYWYRQDPGQGLRLIYYSQIVNDFQKGDIAEGYSVSREKKESFPLTVTSAQKNPTAFYLCASSYLGEGQETQYFGPGTRLLVL.

This clone has just a few counts. This chain joins TRBV2 and TRBJ2-3, with 11 bases lining up with TRBD2. The V and J ends lost 4 bases and 7 bases, in that order; junction bases with no gene match: 10. The CDR3 extends over 16 amino acids. CDR1 SNHLY and CDR2 FYNNEI come from the germline V gene. This CDR3 is CASSGDSLAGVNTQYF. CDR3 DNA: TGTGCCAGCAGTGGGGATTCACTAGCGGGGGTGAATACGCAGTATTTT.

This sequence joins TRBV25-1 and TRBJ1-1, with unresolved D. Germline CDR1 reads MGHDK; CDR2 reads SYGVNS. V was trimmed by 6 bases and J by 4 bases, leaving 18 bases between them. The CDR3 runs 15 residues. The CDR3 DNA reads TGTGCCAGCAGCCCCATAGAGGGCCTGGGCACTGAAGCTTTCTTT. This encodes CASSPIEGLGTEAFF.

The chain links TRBV6-1 to TRBJ2-5, with D tentatively TRBD2 (6 bases). V was pared by 7 bases and J by 5 bases, with 11 bases between. Germline CDR1 MNHNS, CDR2 SASEGT. The CDR3 sequence is 12 residues long. The CDR3 sequence: CASTGGFETQYF. The CDR3 nucleotides are TGTGCCAGCACTGGGGGGTTCGAGACCCAGTACTTC.

This clone has more than one count but fewer than ten. V gene TRBV4-1 combines with J gene TRBJ2-2; D is perhaps TRBD2 (5 bases). In germline, CDR1 is MGHRA, CDR2 YSYEKL. V lost 1 base to trimming and J lost 1 base, with 10 bases between them. This CDR3 is built from 16 residues. In nucleotides, the CDR3 is TGCGCCAGCAGCCAAGTTGGAGCGGAGAACACCGGGGAGCTGTTTTTT. It is translated as CASSQVGAENTGELFF.

This clone turned up a few times. The rearrangement links TRBV5-5 to TRBJ2-7; D call uncertain. Germline V CDR1 and CDR2: SGHKS, YYEKEE (reference sequence). Trimming removed 0 bases at V and 1 base at J, with 5 bases between. The CDR3 is 13 residues long. The CDR3, as DNA: TGTGCCAGCAGCTTGGACGTATCCTACGAGCAGTACTTC. This gives the protein CASSLDVSYEQYF. Based on the CDR3 plus reference TRBV5-5 and TRBJ2-7, the full variable domain is DAGVTQSPTHLIKTRGQQVTLRCSPISGHKSVSWYQQVLGQGPQFIFQYYEKEERGRGNFPDRFSARQFPNYSSELNVNALLLGDSALYLCASSLDVSYEQYFGPGTRLTVT.

In DNA form, the CDR3 reads TGTGCCAGCAGTTACGGGGGCGGCCTAATGGACTACACCTTC. Amino acids: CASSYGGGLMDYTF. This chain links TRBV6-6 with TRBJ1-2, with D tentatively TRBD1 (6 bases). The germline V gene encodes CDR1 MNHNY and CDR2 SVGAGI (reference sequence). The CDR3 loop spans 14 amino acids. Trimming left V 2 bases short and J 10 bases short, with 17 bases between.

The rearrangement uses TRBV28 and TRBJ2-2; no clear D gene. Looked up from germline, CDR1 is MDHEN and CDR2 is SYDVKM. Trimming shortened V by 3 bases and J by 6 bases, and 14 bases separated the two germline ends. The CDR3 has 15 amino acids. For the CDR3, the DNA is TGTGCCAGCAGTTTCGGCCAAAGAGGCTCCGGGGAGCTGTTTTTT. Translated: CASSFGQRGSGELFF.

This chain links TRBV4-3 with TRBJ1-2; weak D call: TRBD1 (5 bases). In germline, CDR1 is LGHNA, CDR2 YSLEER. V was shortened by 0 bases and J by 8 bases, with 10 bases between the two germline ends. This CDR3 is built from 13 residues. CDR3 residues: CASSQDLGRGYTF. As DNA, the CDR3 is TGCGCCAGCAGCCAAGATCTGGGGCGAGGCTACACCTTC.

The chain recombines TRBV2 with TRBJ1-1, with D hard to call. Germline loops: CDR1 SNHLY, CDR2 FYNNEI. The CDR3 extends over 15 amino acids. Deletions cut 7 bases from V and 5 bases from J, with 20 bases between. CDR3 bases: TGTGCCAGCATAGGGAGACTCTCTATAGGGACTGAAGCTTTCTTT. This translates into CASIGRLSIGTEAFF. The full variable domain, in which reference TRBV2 and TRBJ1-1 provide the parts outside the CDR3, is EPEVTQTPSHQVTQMGQEVILRCVPISNHLYFYWYRQILGQKVEFLVSFYNNEISEKSEIFDDQFSVERPDGSNFTLKIRSTKLEDSAMYFCASIGRLSIGTEAFFGQGTRLTVV.

The chain carries TRBV6-5 and TRBJ2-1; D uncertain. This CDR3 is built from 11 residues. The germline V gene encodes CDR1 MNHEY and CDR2 SVGAGI. Trimming took off 4 bases at V and 12 bases at J, with 10 bases between the two ends. The CDR3 DNA sequence: TGTGCCAGCAGTTCCACACGGACGCAGTTCTTC. Its protein is CASSSTRTQFF.

The V call is TRBV5-1, the J call TRBJ1-1; 8 bases agree with TRBD1. Trimming took 0 bases from V and 3 from J; bases not matched to a gene: 7. Per the germline V gene, CDR1 is SGHRS and CDR2 is YFSETQ. This CDR3 is 16 amino acids long. The CDR3 DNA reads as TGCGCCAGCAGCTTGGAACCCCAGGGGGCCCACACTGAAGCTTTCTTT. This sequence encodes CASSLEPQGAHTEAFF. Supplemented by reference TRBV5-1 and TRBJ1-1, the full variable domain reads KAGVTQTPRYLIKTRGQQVTLSCSPISGHRSVSWYQQTPGQGLQFLFEYFSETQRNKGNFPGRFSGRQFSNSRSEMNVSTLELGDSALYLCASSLEPQGAHTEAFFGQGTRLTVV.

The chain is built from TRBV18 and TRBJ2-1; tentative D call: TRBD1 (6 bases). Germline assignment: CDR1 KGHSH and CDR2 LQKENI. The CDR3 runs to 13 residues. Trimming pared 3 bases from V and 8 bases from J, leaving 11 bases between. CDR3 nucleotides: TGTGCCAGCTCACCCCAGGGGAAGGATGAGCAGTTCTTC. It specifies CASSPQGKDEQFF.

The CDR3 nucleotides are TGTGCCAGCTCACCATTAGGGGTAGCGGGGGACTACGAGCAGTACTTC. This translates into CASSPLGVAGDYEQYF. J is TRBJ2-7 and V is TRBV18, with 9 bases lining up with TRBD2. Germline trimming cut 2 bases from V and 3 bases from J; bases unmatched to any gene: 8. Germline CDR1 reads KGHSH; CDR2 reads LQKENI. The CDR3 has 16 amino acids.

The chain combines TRBV30 with TRBJ1-3, with unresolved D. The CDR3 loop spans 19 amino acids. CDR1 is GTSNPN, CDR2 SVGIG, per germline (reference sequence). V lost 1 base and J 4 bases, leaving 26 bases between the germline ends. The CDR3 region is CAWSAGLVEGPLKGNTIYF. The CDR3 bases are TGTGCCTGGAGTGCCGGGTTGGTGGAGGGCCCTTTAAAGGGAAACACCATATATTTT.

This clone was recorded a few times. The chain combines TRBV7-9 with TRBJ2-7; 8 nucleotides align to TRBD1. Trimming removed 1 base from V and 1 base from J; junction bases left unmatched: 9. Germline V CDR1 and CDR2: SEHNR, FQNEAQ (reference sequence). The CDR3 covers 17 residues. The CDR3 DNA reads TGTGCCAGCAGCTTAGGGAACCGGGACAGGATATCCTACGAGCAGTACTTC. Its translation is CASSLGNRDRISYEQYF.

The chain joins TRBV30 to TRBJ1-4; D may be TRBD1 (6 bases). V lost 7 bases and J 10 bases, leaving 19 bases between the germline ends. The V gene's germline CDR1 is GTSNPN and CDR2 SVGIG (reference sequence). The CDR3 is made up of 13 amino acids. In nucleotides, the CDR3 is TGTGCCTCGGGCGGCAGGGGATTTGGAAAACTGTTTTTT. Residues: CASGGRGFGKLFF.

In this sample, this clone turned up once. The chain uses TRBV19 and TRBJ2-1; no firm D call. Trimming removed 6 bases from V and 5 bases from J, with 2 bases in between. CDR1 is LNHDA and CDR2 is SQIVND in the germline V gene (reference sequence). The CDR3 has 10 amino acids. Written as DNA, the CDR3 is TGTGCCAGTAGCCACAATGAGCAGTTCTTC. It translates to CASSHNEQFF.